One and the same sample provided the 6 T cell receptor beta chains below, sequenced in a study of T cell responses to AZD1222 COVID-19 vaccine. Libraries were prepared by immunoSEQ multiplex PCR; TCRdb keeps only in-frame clonotypes and omits some of them. The sample shows about 140,000 clones, roughly 93% of them seen only once. This specimen was peripheral blood, taken on day 0 of MenACWY control vaccination. All receptors come from an adult in good health.

The V gene is TRBV3-1 (or the pseudogene TRBV3-2), the J gene TRBJ1-2, with D uncertain. The CDR3 has 15 amino acids. Trimming cost V 0 bases and J 7 bases, with 15 bases left between them. In germline, CDR1 is LGHDT, CDR2 YNNKEL (reference sequence). The CDR3 bases are TGTGCCAGCAGCCAAGATACGTACGGCCACCGTGGCTACACCTTC. It yields the protein CASSQDTYGHRGYTF.

The chain employs TRBV5-1 and TRBJ1-2; D not resolved. The V gene lost 0 bases and the J gene lost 3 bases, with 9 bases spanning the gap. Germline-derived CDR1 and CDR2 are SGHRS and YFSETQ. This CDR3 comprises 14 residues. The CDR3 sequence is CASSLAQTHYGYTF. CDR3 coding DNA: TGCGCCAGCAGCTTGGCACAGACCCACTATGGCTACACCTTC.

The chain carries TRBV5-1 and TRBJ1-2, with TRBD1 matching over 7 bases. Germline V gene lookup returns CDR1 SGHRS and CDR2 YFSETQ. Germline trimming cut 4 bases from V and 4 bases from J; bases unmatched to any gene: 7. CDR3 length equals 14 residues. The CDR3 protein is CASSPPGQTYGYTF. CDR3 sequence (DNA): TGCGCCAGCAGCCCACCGGGACAGACCTATGGCTACACCTTC.

This chain uses TRBV5-1 with TRBJ2-5; 9 positions match TRBD1. The CDR3 has 17 residues. V was pared by 3 bases and J by 2 bases, with 11 bases of the junction left unmatched. CDR1 SGHRS and CDR2 YFSETQ come from the germline V gene. CDR3 loop: CASSSDRGFRGQETQYF. CDR3 bases: TGCGCCAGCAGCTCTGACAGGGGGTTTCGTGGACAAGAGACCCAGTACTTC.

The CDR3 loop reads CASSQTDLNQPQHF. CDR3 DNA sequence: TGCGCCAGCAGCCAAACAGACCTCAATCAGCCCCAGCATTTT. This chain links TRBV4-1 with TRBJ1-5; no definite D call. The V gene's germline CDR1 is MGHRA and CDR2 YSYEKL. Between the trimmed V and J ends, which lost 2 bases and 3 bases, there was a span of 8 bases. The CDR3 is 14 amino acids.

The chain employs TRBV2 and TRBJ1-2; D might be TRBD1 (5 bases). V was cut by 0 bases and J by 4 bases, with 15 bases left in between. CDR1 is SNHLY, CDR2 FYNNEI, per germline. CDR3 size: 16 residues. CDR3 sequence: CASSEAPMGQSYGYTF. The CDR3 DNA reads TGTGCCAGCAGTGAAGCTCCGATGGGGCAGAGCTATGGCTACACCTTC.